This TCR beta chain was identified during a study of shared clonotypes between healthy human individuals. General study findings and limits: Richness estimates generally favored naive over memory subsets. For sorted subsets, rarefaction showed incomplete sequencing despite large depth.

The study enrolled healthy HIV-negative adults without recent acute infections or vaccinations as donors. Every subset's genomic DNA went evenly onto several immunoSEQ plates. Measured with immunoSEQ multiplex PCR; TCRdb has only the in-frame clones, and not every one. Of approximately 2.5 million clones listed, 93% are singletons. Worth noting for this clone: The antigen is unknown.

The CDR3 covers 16 residues. Germline loops: CDR1 SEHNR, CDR2 FQNEAQ (reference sequence). Trimming shortened V by 4 bases and J by 2 bases, and 17 bases separated the two germline ends. This clonotype originated in a man between 18 and 35 years old in good health. Some clones in this sample may be carry-over from other donors' samples. The gene calls are TRBV7-9 and TRBJ2-5, with D possibly being TRBD1 (6 bases). Specimen: naive CD4+ T cells from PBMCs. Subset of the sample: CD45RA+ positively selected. The CDR3 coding sequence is TGTGCCAGCAGCTCGAACCTAACAGGGATGCAAGAGACCCAGTACTTC. It is translated as CASSSNLTGMQETQYF.